This T cell receptor (beta chain) was documented in a study of T cell clones after liver transplantation. Across the whole study: Patients counted as tolerant after at least one year off all immunosuppression, enzymes not exceeding twice normal.

The V segment lost 3 bases and the J segment 7 bases; nucleotides outside the gene matches: 10. This CDR3 comprises 15 residues. Germline V gene sequence: CDR1 SGDLS, CDR2 YYNGEE. Here immunoSEQ multiplex PCR was the method, and the copy in TCRdb shows in-frame clones only, minus some. The sample contains nearly 15,000 clones, approximately 81% of which appear only once. This chain joins TRBV9 and TRBJ1-5; TRBD1 aligns across 7 bases. Sequenced material: CD8+ T cells from blood, taken approximately 43 months after liver transplant. The clonotype originates from a human patient who received a liver transplant. Among the T cells, some may be from the graft donor. The CDR3 DNA reads as TGTGCCAGCAGCGAAGCAGGGGGTTACGGGCAGCCCCAGCATTTT. As protein: CASSEAGGYGQPQHF.